The rows below give T cell receptor beta chains drawn from one sample of a study of blood T cell repertoires in COVID-19. Generated by immunoSEQ multiplex PCR, the TCRdb table keeps only in-frame clones and is missing some. The repertoire holds 250,000 or so clones, with nearly 90% as singletons. The sample consisted of peripheral blood. Every receptor here comes from a man aged 18-30 years with active or convalescent COVID-19. CDR3s include the opening cysteine and the closing phenylalanine or tryptophan. The D gene is left open where the match is weak. Some rows mark clone size as missing; the rest say once, few, many or name a class of expanded clone.

v_gene	d_gene	abundance	j_gene	CDR3nt	CDR3aa
TRBV5-1	NA	once	TRBJ1-6	TGCGCCAGCAGCTTGGCGTCTCGTTCACCCCTCCACTTT	CASSLASRSPLHF
TRBV5-6	TRBD1	NA	TRBJ1-2	TGTGCCAGCAGCTTAACAGGGGGTCGTGGCTACACCTTC	CASSLTGGRGYTF
TRBV7-9	NA	NA	TRBJ2-7	TGTGCCAGCAGCCCTTTAATAGCGGACTCCTACGAGCAGTACTTC	CASSPLIADSYEQYF
TRBV30	TRBD1	NA	TRBJ1-5	TGTGCCTGGGGAAAGACAGGGGTAACTCAGCCCCAGCATTTT	CAWGKTGVTQPQHF
TRBV28	TRBD1	NA	TRBJ1-1	TGTGCCAGCAGTCCCGCTCCCGGGACAGACTACACTGAAGCCTTCTTT	CASSPAPGTDYTEAFF
TRBV20-1	NA	NA	TRBJ1-1	TGCAGTGCTAGTACGCAAGCGAACACTGAAGCTTTCTTT	CSASTQANTEAFF
TRBV29-1	NA	NA	TRBJ2-3	TGCAGCGTTAAATCAGGGGATGATACGCAGTATTTT	CSVKSGDDTQYF
TRBV7-2	NA	NA	TRBJ2-7	TGTGCCAGCGCCCATCCCGGAGGCACCTACGAGCAGTACTTC	CASAHPGGTYEQYF
TRBV6-5	NA	few	TRBJ1-6	TGTGCCAGCAGTTACTCGGCCACAGGTTCACCCCTCCACTTT	CASSYSATGSPLHF
TRBV28	NA	NA	TRBJ1-2	TGTGCCAGCAGTTTTGCTGCGGCGGGGGGTAACTATGGCTACACCTTC	CASSFAAAGGNYGYTF
TRBV18	NA	once	TRBJ1-1	TGTGCCAGCTCACCAGGGGAGGCTGAAGCTTTCTTT	CASSPGEAEAFF
TRBV9	NA	NA	TRBJ1-2	TGTGCCAGCAGCCTAGGACAGAATCACTATGGCTACACCTTC	CASSLGQNHYGYTF
TRBV7-6	TRBD1	NA	TRBJ2-7	TGTGCCAGCAGCGGCCGGGACAGAAATTACGAGCAGTACTTC	CASSGRDRNYEQYF
TRBV12-3/TRBV12-4	NA	NA	TRBJ1-4	TGTGCCAGCAGTTTAGCAGCAAATGAAAAACTGTTTTTT	CASSLAANEKLFF
TRBV6-5	NA	NA	TRBJ1-1	TGTGCCAGCAGTATTGGCGTAGGCAGGGCTTTCTTT	CASSIGVGRAFF
TRBV11-1	NA	NA	TRBJ2-1	TGTGCCAGCAACGGGGGATTCTCCTACAATGAGCAGTTCTTC	CASNGGFSYNEQFF
TRBV2	NA	NA	TRBJ1-6	TGTGCCGGACAAACAGGGATTCATAATTCACCCCTCCACTTT	CAGQTGIHNSPLHF
TRBV5-6	NA	NA	TRBJ1-1	TGTGCCAGCAGCTTGGGGGCGACTGAAGCTTTCTTT	CASSLGATEAFF
TRBV15	NA	NA	TRBJ2-1	TGTGCCACCAGCAGAGAGGCTGATTCCTACAATGAGCAGTTCTTC	CATSREADSYNEQFF
TRBV18	NA	NA	TRBJ1-1	TGTGCCAGCTCACCCTCCCTGAACACTGAAGCTTTCTTT	CASSPSLNTEAFF
TRBV2	NA	NA	TRBJ1-3	TGTGCCACCCCCGAGGGGGAAAACACCATATATTTT	CATPEGENTIYF
TRBV3-1/TRBV3-2	NA	NA	TRBJ2-1	TGTGCCAGCAGCCAAGATATCCCAGGTTCCTACAATGAGCAGTTCTTC	CASSQDIPGSYNEQFF
TRBV6-5	NA	NA	TRBJ1-3	TGTGCCAGCAGTTACGATTGGGGAGTTGGAAACACCATATATTTT	CASSYDWGVGNTIYF
TRBV28	TRBD2	NA	TRBJ2-2	TGTGCCAGCAGTTTCCTAGCGGGAGGGCCTGGGGGGACCGGGGAGCTGTTTTTT	CASSFLAGGPGGTGELFF
TRBV27	TRBD1	NA	TRBJ1-2	TGTGCCAGCAGTTACCTACCCCCGGGACAGAGTAACTATGGCTACACCTTC	CASSYLPPGQSNYGYTF
TRBV15	NA	NA	TRBJ1-4	TGTGCCACCAGCAGAGAGGACAGAAGCGAAAAACTGTTTTTT	CATSREDRSEKLFF
TRBV2	NA	NA	TRBJ1-4	TGTGCCAGCAGTGACAGTTCAACTAATGAAAAACTGTTTTTT	CASSDSSTNEKLFF
TRBV28	NA	NA	TRBJ2-1	TGTGCCAGCCAAGCGAATCCCAATGAGCAGTTCTTC	CASQANPNEQFF
TRBV28	NA	few	TRBJ1-1	TGTGCCAGCAGTCTAACGGGAGCTTCCTTCGCTGAAGGAGCTTTCTTT	CASSLTGASFAEGAFF
TRBV14	TRBD2	NA	TRBJ2-5	TGTGCCAGCAGCCAGATTAGCGGGGAAGTTGAGACCCAGTACTTC	CASSQISGEVETQYF
TRBV7-2	TRBD2	NA	TRBJ2-1	TGTGCCAGCAGCTTAGTTCCTCGCGGGAGGGCCAATGAGCAGTTCTTC	CASSLVPRGRANEQFF
TRBV2	NA	NA	TRBJ2-5	TGTGCCGGCTGCGGGGAGTACCAAGAGACCCAGTACTTC	CAGCGEYQETQYF
TRBV5-1	TRBD2	NA	TRBJ2-1	TGCGCCAGCAGCGCGGGGACTAGCGCTTACCTAGGTAGTGAGCAGTTCTTC	CASSAGTSAYLGSEQFF
TRBV14	TRBD2	NA	TRBJ2-7	TGTGCCAGCAGCCAGAGGGTAGCGGGGTGGGAGCAGTACTTC	CASSQRVAGWEQYF
TRBV28	NA	NA	TRBJ1-1	TGTGCCAGCAGTTCGGGGGGTATTGAAGCTTTCTTT	CASSSGGIEAFF
TRBV12-3/TRBV12-4	NA	NA	TRBJ2-5	TGTGCCAGCAGTAACAGGGTGGAGACCCAGTACTTC	CASSNRVETQYF
TRBV10-3	TRBD1	NA	TRBJ2-1	TGTGCCAGCGGGGGCCCGGGACAGGGCAATGAGCAGTTCTTC	CASGGPGQGNEQFF
TRBV20-1	TRBD2	NA	TRBJ2-3	TGCAGTGCTAGTCGGGCGACTAGCGGTAGCACAGATACGCAGTATTTT	CSASRATSGSTDTQYF
TRBV5-1	TRBD1	once	TRBJ1-1	TGCGCCAGCAGCAAAGGACAGGGCCAAGCGAACACTGAAGCTTTCTTT	CASSKGQGQANTEAFF
TRBV9	TRBD1	NA	TRBJ2-6	TGTGCCAGCAGCGTACTATACCCGGGACAGGGTACGTCCGGGGCCAACGTCCTGACTTTC	CASSVLYPGQGTSGANVLTF
TRBV19	TRBD2	NA	TRBJ2-2	TGTGCCAGTAGTATAAAATCGGCTAGCGGCGTCACCGGGGAGCTGTTTTTT	CASSIKSASGVTGELFF
TRBV19	TRBD2	NA	TRBJ2-7	TGTGCCAGTAGTACTGAGATCGGACTAGCGGGGGCCTACGAGCAGTACTTC	CASSTEIGLAGAYEQYF
TRBV6-6	TRBD1	NA	TRBJ1-1	TGTGCCAGCAGTTCGCGACAGGGACGGAACACTGAAGCTTTCTTT	CASSSRQGRNTEAFF
TRBV7-9	NA	NA	TRBJ2-1	TGTGCCAGCAGCTCCCGGGACTCCGCCAATGAGCAGTTCTTC	CASSSRDSANEQFF
TRBV30	NA	NA	TRBJ1-6	TGTGCCTGGAGTCAACAGGCAGTGTCCTATAATTCACCCCTCCACTTT	CAWSQQAVSYNSPLHF
TRBV28	NA	NA	TRBJ2-1	TGTGCCAGCAGTTTAACTAGTAACTATGAGCAGTTCTTC	CASSLTSNYEQFF
TRBV10-1	TRBD2	NA	TRBJ2-1	TGCGCCAGCAGTGAGCTAGCGGGGGGAACTAAGTTCTTC	CASSELAGGTKFF
TRBV6-5	NA	NA	TRBJ2-2	TGTGCCAGCAGATCCCTAGCTAACACCGGGGAGCTGTTTTTT	CASRSLANTGELFF
TRBV7-6	TRBD1	NA	TRBJ1-4	TGTGCCAGCAGCCAGACAGGGGGCGGTGAAAAACTGTTTTTT	CASSQTGGGEKLFF
TRBV7-8	TRBD1	NA	TRBJ1-6	TGTGCCAGCAGCTTACCCCGGACAGGGCCCAGGGCACCCCTCCACTTT	CASSLPRTGPRAPLHF
TRBV15	TRBD1	NA	TRBJ1-2	TGTGCCACCAGCAGAGATTTGGGAAGACAGGGGTCCGTGGCCTATGGCTACACCTTC	CATSRDLGRQGSVAYGYTF
TRBV5-4	NA	NA	TRBJ2-7	TGTGCCAGCAGCTTGCGTCCCAGGGTGGACGAGCAGTACTTC	CASSLRPRVDEQYF
TRBV10-3	NA	few	TRBJ1-1	TGTGCCATCAGTGAGGGCAGGGGATGGGTGAACACTGAAGCTTTCTTT	CAISEGRGWVNTEAFF
TRBV7-8	NA	NA	TRBJ2-7	TGTGCCAGCAGCTTAAGTAGTCTCTCCTACGAGCAGTACTTC	CASSLSSLSYEQYF
TRBV21-1	NA	few	TRBJ1-5	TGTGCCAGCAGCAATGCGGGTTTCAATCAGCCCCAGCATTTT	CASSNAGFNQPQHF
TRBV7-8	NA	NA	TRBJ1-5	TGTGCCAGCAGCTTAGGGATAACTGTTGGAGGTAGTTTTGGTCAGCCCCAGCATTTT	CASSLGITVGGSFGQPQHF
TRBV5-6	NA	NA	TRBJ2-7	TGTGCCAGCAGCCCGGGGGAGACTCTGTACGAGCAGTACTTC	CASSPGETLYEQYF